This TCR beta chain was sequenced during a study of shared clonotypes between healthy human individuals. General observations from the study: An anticipated effect of sequencing depth on clonotype sharing among donors was recognized. A small donor pool kept down the genetic and exposure-history diversity that was represented. What rarefaction showed was incomplete sorted-subset sequencing despite large depth.

TCRdb's copy holds only in-frame clones and misses some; the assay was immunoSEQ multiplex PCR. Here the sample spans about 2.2 million clones, around 95% being singletons. As regards this clone: The antigen is not known.

Naive-designated CD8 cells lacked CD45RO, were positively enriched for CCR7, and omitted terminally differentiated effector memory CD45RA+ cells. The CDR3 loop spans 16 amino acids. Trimming at V came to 4 bases and at J to 6 bases, leaving 13 bases not matched to a gene. Germline V gives CDR1 MNHEY, CDR2 SMNVEV (reference sequence). Sequenced: naive CD8+ T cells from PBMCs. The sequence came from a man aged 18-30 years in good health. Some clones in this sample may be carry-over from other donors' samples. J is TRBJ2-7 and V is TRBV27; 9 nucleotides match TRBD2. The CDR3 DNA reads TGTGCCAGCAGTTCCCCAAGACTAGCGGTTTTGAGCGAGCAGTACTTC. The encoded protein is CASSSPRLAVLSEQYF.